The 24 T cell receptor beta chains in this list originate from one sample, sequenced in a study of T-cell reconstitution after alpha-beta-depleted transplantation in children. It was with unique molecular identifiers that the TCRbeta library was prepared. TCRdb reprocessed the PCR reads via MiXCR and lists one record per CDR3 protein. The sample comprises around 500,000 distinct CDR3 sequences, around an eighth of which are singletons, and about 5% rests with the top ten. The specimen comprised PBMCs from the stem cell graft donor, sampled from the stem cell graft. The receptors shown here come from a human donor who donated a stem cell graft to a child with combined immunodeficiency.

This clonotype came up a few times. The chain is built from TRBV7-2 and TRBJ1-2, with 8 bases that match TRBD1. The junction had 9 bases not matched to a gene; V was cut back by 5 bases and J by 4 bases. The germline CDR1 and CDR2 sequences are SGHTA and FQGNSA. The CDR3 has 15 amino acids. In DNA, the CDR3 is TGTGCCAGCAGCCCTTTCGGACAGGGCAGCTATGGCTACACCTTC. It yields the protein CASSPFGQGSYGYTF.

The DNA for the CDR3 is TGTGCCAGTAGTTCGACAGGGGCCGATAGGGCTTTCTTT. Translating it yields CASSSTGADRAFF. This chain connects TRBV19 to TRBJ1-1; TRBD1 matches 8 bases. V was pared by 5 bases and J by 11 bases, with 10 bases of the junction left unmatched. This CDR3 is 13 amino acids long. CDR1 LNHDA and CDR2 SQIVND come from the germline V gene (reference sequence).

This clonotype was seen repeatedly, ten times or more. This chain uses TRBV5-1 with TRBJ2-3; D remains unclear. The CDR3 contains 14 residues. Germline loops: CDR1 SGHRS, CDR2 YFSETQ. V lost 0 bases to trimming and J lost 0 bases, with 5 bases between them. CDR3 nucleotide sequence: TGCGCCAGCAGCTTGGACCTTAGCACAGATACGCAGTATTTT. The encoded protein is CASSLDLSTDTQYF. The variable domain in full, completed from reference TRBV5-1 and TRBJ2-3, reads KAGVTQTPRYLIKTRGQQVTLSCSPISGHRSVSWYQQTPGQGLQFLFEYFSETQRNKGNFPGRFSGRQFSNSRSEMNVSTLELGDSALYLCASSLDLSTDTQYFGPGTRLTVL.

The CDR3 DNA reads as TGCGCCAGTACCTTGGGACAGTACACAGATACGCAGTATTTT. Encoded protein: CASTLGQYTDTQYF. The chain couples TRBV5-1 to TRBJ2-3; 7 nucleotides match TRBD1. Germline CDR1 and CDR2: SGHRS and YFSETQ. Losses at the gene ends were 8 bases for V and 2 bases for J; bases not matched to a gene: 8. The CDR3 runs 14 residues.

The chain carries TRBV7-2 and TRBJ2-2, with a weak D call TRBD2 (6 bases). From germline, CDR1 is SGHTA and CDR2 FQGNSA. Trimming left V 4 bases short and J 6 bases short, with 12 bases between. This CDR3 region has 14 residues. The CDR3 protein is CASSSPGVPGELFF. The CDR3 DNA reads as TGTGCCAGCAGCTCTCCGGGGGTGCCCGGGGAGCTGTTTTTT. The entire variable domain, with the rest obtained from reference TRBV7-2 and TRBJ2-2, is as follows: GAGVSQSPSNKVTEKGKDVELRCDPISGHTALYWYRQSLGQGLEFLIYFQGNSAPDKSGLPSDRFSAERTGGSVSTLTIQRTQQEDSAVYLCASSSPGVPGELFFGEGSRLTVL.

This clonotype has a handful of counts. One end of the junction is discordant with germline, which a read error may explain. The chain has TRBV28 and TRBJ2-1; 15 bases match TRBD2. This CDR3 is built from 17 residues. Germline lookup yields CDR1 MDHEN and CDR2 SYDVKM. The CDR3 here is CASSFLPPGLAGGRESF. CDR3 coding DNA: TGTGCCAGCAGTTTCCTTCCCCCGGGACTAGCGGGGGGCCGTGAATCTTTC.

This sequence joins TRBV5-1 and TRBJ2-5; no firm D call. The CDR3 totals 15 residues. Germline loops: CDR1 SGHRS, CDR2 YFSETQ. V gave up 2 bases and J gave up 5 bases, with 16 bases separating them. The CDR3, as DNA: TGCGCCAGCAGCTTTCTGGGCAACTTCGGGGAGACCCAGTACTTC. It codes for CASSFLGNFGETQYF.

This clonotype has a count of ten or more. The chain uses TRBV20-1 and TRBJ2-2; TRBD1 might be the D (5 bases). The ends were cut back, 1 base at V and 10 bases at J, with 10 bases in the middle. The germline V gene encodes CDR1 DFQATT and CDR2 SNEGSKA (reference sequence). The CDR3 runs to 12 residues. The CDR3 loop reads CSARAQAPELFF. Written as DNA, the CDR3 is TGCAGTGCTAGAGCACAGGCCCCGGAGCTGTTTTTT.

The chain couples TRBV24-1 to TRBJ2-2; 13 bases match TRBD2. With V trimmed by 4 bases and J by 5 bases, 9 bases remained unmatched. The CDR3 is made up of 18 amino acids. Germline assignment: CDR1 KGHDR and CDR2 SFDVKD. CDR3 in amino acids: CATSDYGLAGDRTGELFF. The DNA for the CDR3 is TGTGCCACCAGTGACTACGGACTAGCGGGAGATAGGACCGGGGAGCTGTTTTTT.

The sample holds a few counts of this clonotype. V is TRBV7-8 and J is TRBJ1-1; no firm D call. Germline V gene data show CDR1 as SGHVS and CDR2 as FQNEAQ. Trimming shortened V by 5 bases and J by 3 bases, and 16 bases separated the two germline ends. The CDR3 is 15 residues long. The CDR3 here is CASSPAGMSYTEAFF. The CDR3 DNA sequence: TGTGCCAGCAGCCCAGCGGGGATGAGTTACACTGAAGCTTTCTTT.

This clonotype has more than one count but fewer than ten. The CDR3 nucleotides are TGTGCCAGCAGCCATAGCGGGGGGGGGAACACCGGGGAGCTGTTTTTT. It specifies CASSHSGGGNTGELFF. This chain connects TRBV4-2 to TRBJ2-2, with 11 positions matching TRBD2. The CDR3 has 16 amino acids. The ends lost 3 bases at V and 1 base at J; junction bases unmatched: 1. Germline CDR1 LGHNA, CDR2 YNFKEQ.

This clonotype was recorded a few times. The V gene is TRBV10-3, the J gene TRBJ2-7, with 12 bases lining up with TRBD2. Germline V lookup: CDR1 ENHRY, CDR2 SYGVKD. The CDR3 is 16 amino acids. Trimming cost V 4 bases and J 2 bases; bases outside gene matches: 6. The CDR3 region has the DNA TGTGCCATCAGTGGACTCGGGACTAGCGGGCCCTACGAGCAGTACTTC. Encoded protein: CAISGLGTSGPYEQYF.

The rearrangement links TRBV10-3 to TRBJ2-2, with TRBD2 matching over 7 bases. The J segment lost 4 bases and the V segment lost 10 bases, leaving 15 bases of the junction unmatched. The germline CDR1 and CDR2 sequences are ENHRY and SYGVKD. The CDR3 has 16 residues. The CDR3 DNA reads as TGTGCCACCTTGGCCTCTGGGACTACCCGCACCGGGGAGCTGTTTTTT. Translation gives CATLASGTTRTGELFF.

The chain has TRBV5-1 and TRBJ2-7, with D unresolved. This CDR3 is 13 amino acids long. Looked up from germline, CDR1 is SGHRS and CDR2 is YFSETQ. Trimming shortened V by 0 bases and J by 5 bases, and 9 bases separated the two germline ends. The CDR3 reads CASSLASGNEQYF. The DNA of the CDR3 is TGCGCCAGCAGCTTGGCCTCAGGTAACGAGCAGTACTTC.

The J gene is TRBJ2-7, the V gene TRBV27; D not certain. V lost 2 bases and J lost 0, with 8 bases in between. The CDR3 extends over 14 amino acids. Germline V gene lookup returns CDR1 MNHEY and CDR2 SMNVEV (reference sequence). CDR3 nucleotide sequence: TGTGCCAGCAGTTTACACTATAGCTCCTACGAGCAGTACTTC. Residues: CASSLHYSSYEQYF.

This clonotype has a count of ten or more. This chain connects TRBV5-6 to TRBJ1-6; the D is unclear. The germline V gene has CDR1 SGHDT and CDR2 YYEEEE. The CDR3 is made up of 13 amino acids. The ends were cut back, 4 bases at V and 9 bases at J, with 11 bases in the middle. The chain's CDR3 is CASSPQLGSPLHF. The CDR3 DNA is TGTGCCAGCAGCCCACAATTGGGTTCACCCCTCCACTTT. The full variable domain, in which reference TRBV5-6 and TRBJ1-6 provide the parts outside the CDR3, is DAGVTQSPTHLIKTRGQQVTLRCSPKSGHDTVSWYQQALGQGPQFIFQYYEEEERQRGNFPDRFSGHQFPNYSSELNVNALLLGDSALYLCASSPQLGSPLHFGNGTRLTVT.

J is TRBJ2-1 and V is TRBV7-9, with D possibly matching TRBD2 (6 bases). Germline values: CDR1 SEHNR, CDR2 FQNEAQ (reference sequence). The CDR3 runs 15 residues. V shed 8 bases and J shed 8 bases, with 22 bases lying between them. The DNA of the CDR3 is TGTGCCAGCGACGACGTGGGGGGTGGGTATGATGAGCAGTTCTTC. This gives the protein CASDDVGGGYDEQFF.

This clonotype has at least ten counts. This chain joins TRBV30 and TRBJ2-1, with 13 bases aligning to TRBD2. Trimming took 8 bases from V and 4 from J; bases not matched to a gene: 5. Germline V gene lookup returns CDR1 GTSNPN and CDR2 SVGIG (reference sequence). The length of the CDR3 is 14 residues. This CDR3 is CAGGLAGTYNEQFF. CDR3 coding DNA: TGTGCCGGGGGACTAGCGGGAACTTACAATGAGCAGTTCTTC.

This clonotype was seen ten or more times. The CDR3 loop reads CASSLASSASTDTQYF. In nucleotides, the CDR3 is TGCGCCAGCAGCTTGGCATCTAGCGCGAGCACAGATACGCAGTATTTT. The chain has TRBV5-1 and TRBJ2-3, with TRBD2 as a possible D gene (6 bases). V shed 0 bases and J shed 0 bases, with 11 bases lying between them. Germline CDR1 SGHRS, CDR2 YFSETQ. The length of the CDR3 is 16 residues.

There are many counts of this clonotype. The chain uses TRBV12-3 or TRBV12-4 and TRBJ2-1; weak D call: TRBD1 (6 bases). V was cut by 1 base and J by 7 bases, with 14 bases left in between. This CDR3 is 15 amino acids long. This CDR3 reads CASSLGTVTFNEQFF. Written as DNA, the CDR3 is TGTGCCAGCAGTTTAGGGACAGTCACTTTTAATGAGCAGTTCTTC.

As to this clonotype: A single base separates this from a much larger clone, so it may be a read error. The V and J genes are TRBV4-3 and TRBJ2-5; 10 bases are shared with TRBD2. The germline CDR1 and CDR2 sequences are LGHNA and YSLEER. The CDR3 is 17 residues long. After removal of 0 bases from V and 2 bases from J, the junction contained 6 bases not matched to a gene. The CDR3, as DNA: TGCGCCAGCAGCCAAGAGTTCGGACTAGCGGTACAAGAGACCCAGTACTTC. Encoded protein: CASSQEFGLAVQETQYF.

This chain joins TRBV5-1 and TRBJ2-7; 7 nucleotides align to TRBD1. V lost 0 bases and J lost 2; bases outside the gene matches: 8. Germline values: CDR1 SGHRS, CDR2 YFSETQ. This CDR3 comprises 16 residues. This CDR3 reads CASSLARQGITYEQYF. The CDR3 DNA reads as TGCGCCAGCAGCTTGGCAAGACAGGGAATTACCTACGAGCAGTACTTC.

This clonotype was seen more than once but under ten times. The CDR3: CASSSRTIYNEQFF. CDR3 DNA: TGTGCCAGCAGCTCCCGGACTATATACAATGAGCAGTTCTTC. V and J are TRBV6-2 or TRBV6-3 and TRBJ2-1; D is perhaps TRBD2 (6 bases). V was cut by 6 bases and J by 4 bases, with 13 bases left in between. This CDR3 region has 14 residues. Germline V CDR1 and CDR2: MNHEY, SVGEGT.

This clonotype was seen at least ten times. The gene calls are TRBV20-1 and TRBJ1-5; D gene uncertain. Germline-derived CDR1 and CDR2 are DFQATT and SNEGSKA (reference sequence). CDR3 length: 14 amino acids. The V end lost 0 bases, the J end lost 0 bases, and 6 bases lay between the germline ends. The CDR3 reads CSAREDNSNQPQHF. CDR3 nucleotide sequence: TGCAGTGCTAGAGAAGACAATAGCAATCAGCCCCAGCATTTT.